This T cell receptor (beta chain) appears in the sequencing data of a study of blood T cell repertoires in COVID-19. This CDR3 is 14 amino acids long. The germline V gene encodes CDR1 SGHRS and CDR2 YFSETQ. Trimming removed 0 bases at V and 2 bases at J, with 5 bases between. Individuals aged about 18 to 95 years were recruited from 24 US areas. Profiled with immunoSEQ multiplex PCR; TCRdb holds only in-frame clones, not every one. The sample yields approximately 190,000 clones, 80% to 85% seen once. This sequence was found in a man aged 35-49 years who had recovered from COVID-19. The chain links TRBV5-1 to TRBJ2-2; D not certain. Sequencing was performed on PBMCs or T cells enriched from blood (not recorded which). The CDR3, as DNA: TGCGCCAGCAGCTTGGACAGTAACACCGGGGAGCTGTTTTTT. The encoded protein is CASSLDSNTGELFF.